This T cell receptor (beta chain) was recovered during a study of blood T cell repertoires in COVID-19. Trimming left V 0 bases short and J 4 bases short, with 15 bases between. Germline CDR1 and CDR2: MNHEY and SVGAGI. The CDR3 has 16 residues. TCRdb's table, derived via immunoSEQ multiplex PCR, lists solely in-frame clones and lacks some. The repertoire holds about 90,000 clones, with around 87% as singletons. This clone has only one observation. Sequences were obtained from peripheral blood. This clonotype originated in a human donor in a cohort sampled during active COVID-19. V and J are TRBV6-5 and TRBJ1-1, with D possibly TRBD1 on 6 matching bases. The CDR3 DNA sequence: TGTGCCAGCAGTTACTCGAACATAGGGGGTGGCACTGAAGCTTTCTTT. It specifies CASSYSNIGGGTEAFF.